This T cell receptor (beta chain) originates from a study of beta chain features in type 1 diabetes. Study findings and constraints: The study found moderately but significantly shorter TCRB CDR3s in all four CD4+ subsets of Type 1 diabetes patients.

This clone was counted between two and nine times. The antigen remains unidentified. The sequenced template was cDNA made from the entire isolated RNA. Reads from naive, central memory and regulatory T cell samples averaged about 3.8 million. Sequencing was performed with immunoSEQ multiplex PCR; in TCRdb, only in-frame clones are kept and a portion is missing. The sample has about 240,000 clones; around 13% are singletons. This CDR3 spans 17 amino acids. The germline V and J ends were trimmed by 1 base and 5 bases, with 20 bases remaining between them. In germline, CDR1 is KGHSH, CDR2 LQKENI. The chain employs TRBV18 and TRBJ1-1; a weak D match, TRBD1 (5 bases). This receptor was obtained from a man aged 30 to 39 with type 1 diabetes. Material: naive CD4+ T cells from blood. CDR3 residues: CASSPLRGLLEGTEAFF. DNA for the CDR3: TGTGCCAGCTCACCACTAAGGGGACTCCTTGAAGGGACTGAAGCTTTCTTT.